The 15 T cell receptor beta chains below were found in one sample sequenced in a study of cytomegalovirus exposure and HLA in healthy donors. PCR amplification relied on 60 Vbeta primers (plus 13 Jbeta primers). The protocol was immunoSEQ multiplex PCR, while the TCRdb copy is restricted to in-frame clones and leaves out a portion. The sample has under 200,000 clones. The sequencing sample was made of PBMCs. The receptors originated from a woman younger than 30 in good health and CMV-seropositive.

V and J are TRBV4-2 and TRBJ1-1; 7 bases align to TRBD1. V was pared by 2 bases and J by 11 bases, with 11 bases of the junction left unmatched. CDR1 and CDR2 (germline): LGHNA, YNFKEQ. This CDR3 contains 14 residues. The chain's CDR3 is CASSQNQAGQMAFF. CDR3 coding DNA: TGTGCCAGCAGCCAAAATCAGGCGGGACAGATGGCTTTCTTT.

The chain carries TRBV7-2 and TRBJ1-1; unclear D gene. Germline V gene sequence: CDR1 SGHTA, CDR2 FQGNSA. The V gene lost 6 bases and the J gene lost 1 base, with 9 bases spanning the gap. The CDR3 contains 13 residues. Here the CDR3 DNA reads TGTGCCAGCAGTGCTGACAAGAACACTGAAGCTTTCTTT. Amino acid sequence: CASSADKNTEAFF.

V usage is TRBV7-8 and J usage is TRBJ1-1; a possible D gene is TRBD1 (6 bases). V was cut by 5 bases and J by 6 bases, with 16 bases left in between. The length of the CDR3 is 14 residues. The germline gives CDR1 SGHVS, CDR2 FQNEAQ. The CDR3 is CASSNRDGGPEAFF. As DNA, the CDR3 is TGTGCCAGCAGCAACCGGGACGGGGGGCCTGAAGCTTTCTTT.

This chain links TRBV13 with TRBJ2-1; 10 nucleotides line up with TRBD2. This CDR3 is 15 amino acids long. Germline CDR1 is PRHDT and CDR2 is FYEKMQ (reference sequence). V was pared by 7 bases and J by 2 bases, with 5 bases of the junction left unmatched. The CDR3 sequence: CASTPGLATYNEQFF. As DNA, the CDR3 is TGTGCCAGCACCCCGGGACTAGCGACCTACAATGAGCAGTTCTTC.

V is TRBV10-3 and J is TRBJ1-1; D not certain. CDR3 size: 12 residues. Trimming took off 3 bases at V and 8 bases at J, with 10 bases between the two ends. Germline CDR1 reads ENHRY; CDR2 reads SYGVKD. Written as DNA, the CDR3 is TGTGCCATCAGTGATTTTCCGGGGGAAGCTTTCTTT. This gives the protein CAISDFPGEAFF.

This chain joins TRBV6-5 and TRBJ1-2, with TRBD1 identical over 9 bases. Germline loops: CDR1 MNHEY, CDR2 SVGAGI. V dropped 4 bases and J dropped 6; count of bases not matched to a gene: 12. The CDR3 has 16 amino acids. The CDR3 protein is CASSFETGQGIDGYTF. In DNA, the CDR3 is TGTGCCAGCAGTTTTGAGACGGGACAGGGAATAGATGGCTACACCTTC.

The chain joins TRBV7-8 to TRBJ1-5; weak D call: TRBD1 (5 bases). The CDR3 consists of 15 residues. V dropped 7 bases and J dropped 1 base, with 14 bases sitting between them. Per the germline V gene, CDR1 is SGHVS and CDR2 is FQNEAQ. Here the CDR3 DNA reads TGTGCCAGCACTCCTGGGGCCAGAAGCAATCAGCCCCAGCATTTT. As protein: CASTPGARSNQPQHF. Together with reference TRBV7-8 and TRBJ1-5, the CDR3 gives the full variable domain: GAGVSQSPRYKVAKRGQDVALRCDPISGHVSLFWYQQALGQGPEFLTYFQNEAQLDKSGLPSDRFFAERPEGSVSTLKIQRTQQEDSAVYLCASTPGARSNQPQHFGDGTRLSIL.

Comments on this clone: Distinct nucleotide sequences in the sample also encode this CDR3. The V call is TRBV5-1, the J call TRBJ2-1, with D perhaps matching TRBD2 (6 bases). This CDR3 region has 13 residues. The ends were cut back, 4 bases at V and 5 bases at J, with 10 bases in the middle. Germline CDR1 SGHRS, CDR2 YFSETQ. CDR3 amino acids: CASSPGVDNEQFF. The CDR3 DNA reads TGCGCCAGCAGCCCGGGGGTTGACAATGAGCAGTTCTTC.

This chain connects TRBV18 to TRBJ1-6; D may be TRBD1 (6 bases). The CDR3 contains 16 residues. Germline V lookup: CDR1 KGHSH, CDR2 LQKENI. Between the trimmed V and J ends, which lost 4 bases and 6 bases, there was a span of 16 bases. CDR3 nucleotides: TGTGCCAGCTCACTTCTGGGGGCTGCCATTAATTCACCCCTCCACTTT. As protein: CASSLLGAAINSPLHF.

The rearrangement joins TRBV27 to TRBJ1-4, with 7 bases lining up with TRBD1. V trimming: 3 bases; J trimming: 8 bases; junction bases outside the gene matches: 3. The CDR3 consists of 13 residues. Germline V CDR1 and CDR2: MNHEY, SMNVEV (reference sequence). The CDR3 sequence: CASSFDREEKLFF. CDR3 DNA sequence: TGTGCCAGCAGTTTTGACAGGGAGGAAAAACTGTTTTTT.

This sequence joins TRBV10-3 and TRBJ2-2; no definite D call. The CDR3 loop spans 14 amino acids. Germline V lookup: CDR1 ENHRY, CDR2 SYGVKD. The germline V and J ends were trimmed by 7 bases and 0 bases, with 9 bases remaining between them. The CDR3 DNA reads as TGTGCCATCACCGAAGTAGCGAACACCGGGGAGCTGTTTTTT. Its translation is CAITEVANTGELFF.

The chain links TRBV11-3 to TRBJ1-1, with D maybe TRBD1 (5 bases). This CDR3 region has 15 residues. V gave up 5 bases and J gave up 5 bases, with 18 bases separating them. Germline V gene lookup returns CDR1 SGHNT and CDR2 YENEEA. This CDR3 reads CASSRYAGGRTEAFF. The CDR3 nucleotides read TGTGCCAGCAGCCGTTACGCCGGGGGGAGGACTGAAGCTTTCTTT. Using reference TRBV11-3 and TRBJ1-1 for the parts outside the CDR3, the full variable domain is EAGVVQSPRYKIIEKKQPVAFWCNPISGHNTLYWYLQNLGQGPELLIRYENEEAVDDSQLPKDRFSAERLKGVDSTLKIQPAELGDSAVYLCASSRYAGGRTEAFFGQGTRLTVV.

The CDR3 coding sequence is TGTGCCAGCAGCCACGACAGTAAGAACACTGAAGCTTTCTTT. As protein: CASSHDSKNTEAFF. V usage is TRBV7-9 and J usage is TRBJ1-1, with D perhaps matching TRBD1 (5 bases). Germline CDR1 reads SEHNR; CDR2 reads FQNEAQ (reference sequence). The CDR3 runs to 14 residues. V lost 5 bases, J lost 1 base, and 11 bases lay in between.

The V call is TRBV6-5, the J call TRBJ2-7; D ambiguous. This CDR3 has 13 amino acids. Germline V gives CDR1 MNHEY, CDR2 SVGAGI. V was cut by 2 bases and J by 3 bases, with 8 bases left in between. CDR3 amino acids: CASSYRQRYEQYF. CDR3 in DNA: TGTGCCAGCAGTTACCGGCAGCGCTACGAGCAGTACTTC.

V is TRBV2 and J is TRBJ2-3, with TRBD2 identical over 7 bases. CDR3 length: 15 amino acids. The V and J ends lost 4 bases and 0 bases, in that order; junction bases with no gene match: 4. Germline CDR1 is SNHLY and CDR2 is FYNNEI. CDR3 residues: CASSALALSTDTQYF. The CDR3 region has the DNA TGTGCCAGCAGTGCACTAGCGTTGAGCACAGATACGCAGTATTTT.